Below, 6 T cell receptor beta chains from the same sample are listed, as sequenced in a study of shared clonotypes between healthy human individuals. As defined, naive CD8 cells were CD45RO-negative and positively selected for CCR7, with terminally differentiated effector memory CD45RA+ cells excluded. Sequencing used immunoSEQ multiplex PCR; TCRdb keeps in-frame clones, though not all of them. The sample yields roughly 2 million clones, about 95% seen once. Sequenced input: naive CD8+ T cells sorted from blood. The receptors here all came from a man aged 18-30 years in good health.

With respect to this clone: At one end the junction does not follow the germline gene, possibly because of a read error. V usage is TRBV7-7 and J usage is TRBJ2-5, with 9 bases aligning to TRBD2. Germline V CDR1 and CDR2: SSHAT, FNYEAQ (reference sequence). The CDR3 runs to 14 residues. CDR3 in amino acids: CASSPLTSGETQYF. The CDR3 coding sequence is TGTGCTAGCAGCCCACTGACTAGCGGAGAGACCCAGTACTTC.

V gene TRBV5-4 combines with J gene TRBJ2-5, with D possibly being TRBD1 or TRBD2 (6 bases each). The CDR3 contains 16 residues. Trimming left V 0 bases short and J 1 base short, with 13 bases between. The germline CDR1 and CDR2 sequences are SGHNT and YYREEE (reference sequence). The CDR3 bases are TGTGCCAGCAGCTTGGCGGGAGAAGGGGGCCAAGAGACCCAGTACTTC. Amino acid sequence: CASSLAGEGGQETQYF.

The chain links TRBV29-1 to TRBJ2-3, with D unresolved. The V and J ends lost 1 base and 5 bases respectively, with 10 bases between them. This CDR3 is 13 amino acids long. The germline CDR1 and CDR2 sequences are SQVTM and ANQGSEA. As DNA, the CDR3 is TGCAGCGTTGAAGTAGGGCTTGGAGATACGCAGTATTTT. As protein: CSVEVGLGDTQYF.

J is TRBJ2-1 and V is TRBV11-3; no clear D gene. This CDR3 is 17 amino acids long. Per the germline V gene, CDR1 is SGHNT and CDR2 is YENEEA. Trimming removed 1 base from V and 5 bases from J, with 18 bases in between. Written as DNA, the CDR3 is TGTGCCAGCAGCTTAGGGCCGGATGTGGTTGGCGACAATGAGCAGTTCTTC. This gives the protein CASSLGPDVVGDNEQFF. Combining the CDR3 with reference TRBV11-3 and TRBJ2-1 gives the whole variable domain EAGVVQSPRYKIIEKKQPVAFWCNPISGHNTLYWYLQNLGQGPELLIRYENEEAVDDSQLPKDRFSAERLKGVDSTLKIQPAELGDSAVYLCASSLGPDVVGDNEQFFGPGTRLTVL.

The chain uses TRBV10-2 and TRBJ2-7; D not resolved. Germline V gives CDR1 WSHSY, CDR2 SAAADI. V lost 2 bases and J lost 1, with 9 bases in between. The CDR3 runs to 14 residues. CDR3 sequence reads: CASSEPDGSYEQYF. CDR3 nucleotide sequence: TGCGCCAGCAGTGAGCCGGACGGATCCTACGAGCAGTACTTC.

The chain joins TRBV6-1 to TRBJ2-7, with D perhaps TRBD1 (6 bases). Germline V lookup: CDR1 MNHNS, CDR2 SASEGT. Trimming removed 3 bases from V and 3 bases from J, with 12 bases in between. This CDR3 region has 14 residues. Here the CDR3 DNA reads TGTGCCAGCAGTGATGCACAGGGTTTCTACGAGCAGTACTTC. Protein: CASSDAQGFYEQYF.